One sample yielded the 11 T cell receptor beta chains listed below, sequenced in a study of T cell responses to AZD1222 COVID-19 vaccine (dated by TCRdb to the early 2020s). The time point label of this sample denotes: about 28 days (+/-7) after the second vaccine dose. Library generation was performed with the immunoSEQ multiplex PCR assay. Imported from immuneACCESS, the table was reduced by TCRdb to in-frame sequences with V and J called. These copies leave out some clones; in studies compared against another copy, an unresolved V gene accounts for under half, and the cause of the remainder is not known. For this sample there are 100,000 or so clones; 87% appear just once. The top ten clonotypes cover 2% to 2.5% of the sample. The specimen comprised peripheral blood, sampled 28 days after the second AZD1222 dose. The receptor set was obtained from an adult who received the AZD1222 COVID-19 vaccine.

The rearrangement uses TRBV7-8 and TRBJ2-7, with D perhaps TRBD1 or TRBD2 (5 bases each). The ends were cut back, 5 bases at V and 3 bases at J, with 14 bases in the middle. Germline loops: CDR1 SGHVS, CDR2 FQNEAQ. This CDR3 comprises 14 residues. The DNA of the CDR3 is TGTGCCAGCAGCCCGCGGTGGGACGTCTACGAGCAGTACTTC. Protein product: CASSPRWDVYEQYF. The whole variable domain, remainder taken from reference TRBV7-8 and TRBJ2-7, is GAGVSQSPRYKVAKRGQDVALRCDPISGHVSLFWYQQALGQGPEFLTYFQNEAQLDKSGLPSDRFFAERPEGSVSTLKIQRTQQEDSAVYLCASSPRWDVYEQYFGPGTRLTVT.

This clone was picked up one time. This sequence joins TRBV29-1 and TRBJ2-7; D is perhaps TRBD1 (6 bases). Trimming cost V 1 base and J 1 base, with 17 bases left between them. The CDR3 is 16 residues long. Germline assignment: CDR1 SQVTM and CDR2 ANQGSEA. CDR3: CSVEVLEPRGSYEQYF. For the CDR3, the DNA is TGCAGCGTTGAAGTCCTGGAGCCGAGGGGGTCCTACGAGCAGTACTTC.

The gene calls are TRBV5-1 and TRBJ2-6; D gene uncertain. The germline V gene encodes CDR1 SGHRS and CDR2 YFSETQ. Between the trimmed V and J ends, which lost 7 bases and 4 bases, there was a span of 12 bases. There are 14 residues in the CDR3. This CDR3 is CASAIITGANVLTF. The CDR3 DNA follows: TGCGCCAGCGCCATCATCACCGGGGCCAACGTCCTGACTTTC.

This chain uses TRBV9 with TRBJ2-1; 10 positions match TRBD2. This CDR3 comprises 17 residues. The trim removed 3 bases at V and 7 bases at J, leaving 13 bases unmatched. CDR1 SGDLS and CDR2 YYNGEE come from the germline V gene. The CDR3 DNA reads TGTGCCAGCAGCGCCCGGGGGGGAGCTAGCGGGGGTAATGAGCAGTTCTTC. Translating gives CASSARGGASGGNEQFF.

The CDR3 nucleotides read TGTGCCAGCAGCTTGGGGGACAGGGAACAATTGAACACTGAAGCTTTCTTT. This encodes CASSLGDREQLNTEAFF. The chain has TRBV5-4 and TRBJ1-1; 9 bases are shared with TRBD1. With V trimmed by 0 bases and J by 0 bases, 6 bases remained unmatched. This CDR3 spans 17 amino acids. From germline, CDR1 is SGHNT and CDR2 YYREEE (reference sequence).

The chain links TRBV7-9 to TRBJ2-7, with D tentatively TRBD2 (6 bases). This CDR3 spans 15 amino acids. The ends were cut back, 3 bases at V and 0 bases at J, with 12 bases in the middle. Germline V CDR1 and CDR2: SEHNR, FQNEAQ (reference sequence). CDR3 nucleotide sequence: TGTGCCAGCAGCTTGTGGGGGGAGAGCTCCTACGAGCAGTACTTC. Protein product: CASSLWGESSYEQYF. Supplemented by reference TRBV7-9 and TRBJ2-7, the full variable domain reads DTGVSQNPRHKITKRGQNVTFRCDPISEHNRLYWYRQTLGQGPEFLTYFQNEAQLEKSRLLSDRFSAERPKGSFSTLEIQRTEQGDSAMYLCASSLWGESSYEQYFGPGTRLTVT.

J is TRBJ1-6 and V is TRBV6-4; 10 nucleotides match TRBD1. Trimming took 8 bases from V and 5 from J; bases not matched to a gene: 6. The CDR3 covers 15 residues. Germline lookup yields CDR1 MRHNA and CDR2 SNTAGT. CDR3 region: CASETTGGDNSPLHF. The DNA of the CDR3 is TGTGCCAGCGAAACGACAGGGGGCGATAATTCACCCCTCCACTTT.

The chain uses TRBV5-1 and TRBJ1-2; weak D call: TRBD1 (6 bases). With 6 bases removed from V and 3 bases from J, the gap between germline ends came to 15 bases. The CDR3 totals 14 residues. Germline CDR1 SGHRS, CDR2 YFSETQ. The CDR3 DNA follows: TGCGCCAGCACCGTGGGGAGACAGGACTATGGCTACACCTTC. Encoded protein: CASTVGRQDYGYTF.

The chain is built from TRBV19 and TRBJ2-7; D possibly corresponds to TRBD2 (6 bases). The CDR3 totals 12 residues. V dropped 8 bases and J dropped 1 base, with 9 bases sitting between them. Germline assignment: CDR1 LNHDA and CDR2 SQIVND (reference sequence). The CDR3 nucleotides are TGTGCCAGTGGCGGGACGTCCTACGAGCAGTACTTC. Protein sequence: CASGGTSYEQYF.

J is TRBJ2-1 and V is TRBV4-1, with unresolved D. Looked up from germline, CDR1 is MGHRA and CDR2 is YSYEKL. V lost 1 base, J lost 9 bases, and 4 bases lay in between. The CDR3 length is 11 residues. This CDR3 reads CASSQGFEQFF. The CDR3 nucleotides are TGCGCCAGCAGCCAAGGGTTTGAGCAGTTCTTC.

In its sample, this clone was seen once. The chain combines TRBV6-5 with TRBJ1-5; a weak D match, TRBD1 (5 bases). Trimming shortened V by 6 bases and J by 7 bases, and 10 bases separated the two germline ends. This CDR3 is built from 12 residues. CDR1 and CDR2 from the germline V gene are MNHEY and SVGAGI. The CDR3 DNA is TGTGCCAGCAGCTCCGGGGGGCAGCCCCAGCATTTT. This gives the protein CASSSGGQPQHF.